This T cell receptor (beta chain) was captured by sequencing in a study of graft-versus-host responses after intestinal transplantation. The wider study: Each of the recipients got a multivisceral, liver-intestinal, or isolated intestinal transplant.

The assay was immunoSEQ multiplex PCR, and TCRdb's table has in-frame clones only and misses some. Found here are approximately 17,000 clones, 70% to 85% of them singletons; the top ten hold roughly 5%. Intraepithelial and lamina propria lymphocytes were released after the graft tissue was processed. The specimen was ileum tissue, collected 17 days after transplant. The TCR sequence derives from a human patient who received an intestinal transplant, so some T cells may come from the graft donor.

The DNA of the CDR3 is TGTGCCAGCAGTGAAGGACTAGCGGGAGCCCACGAGCAGTACTTC. This encodes CASSEGLAGAHEQYF. This sequence joins TRBV2 and TRBJ2-7; TRBD2 matches 12 bases. Germline trimming cut 1 base from V and 5 bases from J; bases unmatched to any gene: 3. The CDR3 totals 15 residues. In germline, CDR1 is SNHLY, CDR2 FYNNEI.